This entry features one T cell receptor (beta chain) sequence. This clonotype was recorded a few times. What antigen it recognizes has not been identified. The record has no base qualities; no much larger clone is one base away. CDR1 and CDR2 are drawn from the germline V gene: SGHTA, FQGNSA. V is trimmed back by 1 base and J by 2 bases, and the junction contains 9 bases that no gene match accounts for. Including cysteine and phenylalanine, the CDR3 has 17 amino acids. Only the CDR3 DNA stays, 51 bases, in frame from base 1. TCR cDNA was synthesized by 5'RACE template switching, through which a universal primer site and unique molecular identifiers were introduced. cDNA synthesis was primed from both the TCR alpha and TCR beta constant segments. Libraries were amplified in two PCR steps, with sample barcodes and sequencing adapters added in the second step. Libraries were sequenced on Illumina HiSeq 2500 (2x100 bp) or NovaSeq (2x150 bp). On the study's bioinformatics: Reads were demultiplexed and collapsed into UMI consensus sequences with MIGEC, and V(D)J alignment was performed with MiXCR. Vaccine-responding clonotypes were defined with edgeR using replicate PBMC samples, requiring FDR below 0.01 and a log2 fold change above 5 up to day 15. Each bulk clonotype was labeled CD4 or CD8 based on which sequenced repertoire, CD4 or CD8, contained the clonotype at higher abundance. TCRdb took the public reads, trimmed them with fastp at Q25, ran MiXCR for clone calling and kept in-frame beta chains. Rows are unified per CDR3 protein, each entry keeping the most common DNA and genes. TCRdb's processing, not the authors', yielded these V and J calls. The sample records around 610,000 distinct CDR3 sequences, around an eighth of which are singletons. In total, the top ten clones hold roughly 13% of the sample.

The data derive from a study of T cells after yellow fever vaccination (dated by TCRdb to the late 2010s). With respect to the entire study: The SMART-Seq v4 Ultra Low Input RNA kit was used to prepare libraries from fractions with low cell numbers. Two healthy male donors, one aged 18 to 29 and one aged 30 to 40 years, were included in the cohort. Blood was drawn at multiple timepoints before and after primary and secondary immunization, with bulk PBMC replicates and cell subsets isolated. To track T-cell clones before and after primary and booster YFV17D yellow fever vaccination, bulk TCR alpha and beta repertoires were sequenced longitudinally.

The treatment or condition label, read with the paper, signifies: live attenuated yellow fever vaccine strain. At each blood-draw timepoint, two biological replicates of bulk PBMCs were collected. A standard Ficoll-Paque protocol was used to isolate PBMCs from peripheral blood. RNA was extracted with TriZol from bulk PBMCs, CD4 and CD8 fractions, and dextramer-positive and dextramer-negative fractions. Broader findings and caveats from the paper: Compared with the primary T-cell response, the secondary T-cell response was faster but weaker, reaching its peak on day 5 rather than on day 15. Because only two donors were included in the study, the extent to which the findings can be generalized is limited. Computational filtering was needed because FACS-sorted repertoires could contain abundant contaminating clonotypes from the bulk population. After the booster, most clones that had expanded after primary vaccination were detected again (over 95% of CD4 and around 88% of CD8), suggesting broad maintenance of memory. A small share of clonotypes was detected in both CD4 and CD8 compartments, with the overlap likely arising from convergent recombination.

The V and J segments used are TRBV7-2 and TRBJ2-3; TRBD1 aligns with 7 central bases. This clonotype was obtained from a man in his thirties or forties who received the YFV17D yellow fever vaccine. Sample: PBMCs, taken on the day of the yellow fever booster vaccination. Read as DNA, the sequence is TGTGCCAGCAGCTTAGTAGGGACCGGGACAGCCACAGATACGCAGTATTTT. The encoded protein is CASSLVGTGTATDTQYF.